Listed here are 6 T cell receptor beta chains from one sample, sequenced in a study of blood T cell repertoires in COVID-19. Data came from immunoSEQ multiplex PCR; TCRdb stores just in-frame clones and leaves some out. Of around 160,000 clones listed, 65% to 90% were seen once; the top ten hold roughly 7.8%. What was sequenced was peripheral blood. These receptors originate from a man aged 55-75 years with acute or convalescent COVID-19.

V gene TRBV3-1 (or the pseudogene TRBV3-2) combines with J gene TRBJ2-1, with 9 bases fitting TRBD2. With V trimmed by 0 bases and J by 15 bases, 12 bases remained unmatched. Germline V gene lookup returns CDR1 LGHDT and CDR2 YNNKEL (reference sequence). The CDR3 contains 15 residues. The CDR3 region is CASSQDTHPGLALFF. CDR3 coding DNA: TGTGCCAGCAGCCAAGATACACATCCGGGACTAGCTTTGTTCTTC.

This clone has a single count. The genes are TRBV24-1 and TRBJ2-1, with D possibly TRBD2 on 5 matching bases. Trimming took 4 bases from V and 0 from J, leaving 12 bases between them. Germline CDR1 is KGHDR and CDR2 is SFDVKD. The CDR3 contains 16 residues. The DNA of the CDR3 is TGTGCCACCAGTGACCGAGCGGCTCACTCCTACAATGAGCAGTTCTTC. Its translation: CATSDRAAHSYNEQFF.

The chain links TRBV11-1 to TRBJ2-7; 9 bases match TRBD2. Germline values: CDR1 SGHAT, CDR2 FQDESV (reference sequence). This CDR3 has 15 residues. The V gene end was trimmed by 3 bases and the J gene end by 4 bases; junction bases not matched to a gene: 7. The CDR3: CASSFFSSGTYEQYF. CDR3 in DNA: TGTGCCAGCAGCTTTTTTTCTAGCGGGACGTACGAGCAGTACTTC.

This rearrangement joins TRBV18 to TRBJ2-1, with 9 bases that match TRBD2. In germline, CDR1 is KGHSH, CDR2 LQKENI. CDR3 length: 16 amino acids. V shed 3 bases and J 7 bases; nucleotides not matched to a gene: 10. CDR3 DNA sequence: TGTGCCAGCTCACCGACGGGGGCGGGAGGGCCGAATGAGCAGTTCTTC. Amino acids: CASSPTGAGGPNEQFF.

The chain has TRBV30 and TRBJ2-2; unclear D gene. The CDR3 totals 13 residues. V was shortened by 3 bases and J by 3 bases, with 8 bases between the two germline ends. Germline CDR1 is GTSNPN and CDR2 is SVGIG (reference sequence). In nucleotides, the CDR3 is TGTGCCTGGAGCTATCGGGACACCGGGGAGCTGTTTTTT. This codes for CAWSYRDTGELFF.

CDR3 nucleotide sequence: TGTGCCAGTAGTGAAGAGCGGGTAATAGATACGCAGTATTTT. It yields the protein CASSEERVIDTQYF. The V and J genes are TRBV19 and TRBJ2-3; TRBD2 might be the D (6 bases). The CDR3 is made up of 14 amino acids. The V end was cut by 5 bases, the J end by 5 bases, with 14 bases between. In germline, CDR1 is LNHDA, CDR2 SQIVND (reference sequence).